This paragraph reports one T cell receptor beta chain. Its target antigen remains unknown. There are no base qualities to consult, and no much larger clone falls within one base. The immunoSEQ Assay was the method used to sequence TCRbeta CDR3 regions. After extraction, genomic DNA underwent amplification by bias-controlled multiplex PCR, followed by high-throughput sequencing. The source study handled its data this way. To quantify the absolute abundance of every unique TCRbeta CDR3 region, sequences were collapsed and filtered. T cell fraction was estimated by normalizing TCRbeta template counts to usable DNA, which was measured by amplifying reference genes present in all nucleated cells. Repertoire TCRs were annotated as SARS-CoV-2-specific by exact matching of V gene, CDR3 amino acid sequence and J gene to a known reactive TCR set. The reference SARS-CoV-2 TCR set was derived from MIRA and filtered for enrichment in COVID-19-positive ImmuneCODE repertoires, a step that removed public or cross-reactive TCRs. Based on the MIRA antigens, annotated TCRs were further analysed at the level of specific ORF or position within ORF. Breadth was defined as the number of annotated unique rearrangements divided by the total number of unique productive rearrangements, and depth was defined as the summed frequency of the annotated unique rearrangements. Two-sided Wilcoxon rank-sum tests were applied when comparing TCR breadth between groups. This immuneACCESS table, as held by TCRdb, lists in-frame sequences with V and J called but not all clones. Of the missing ones, under half trace to an unresolved V gene in checked studies; the others have no known cause. D and trimming were read from the DNA, whereas the V and J calls and clone size are those reported in that table. This sample has around 340,000 clones in its table, and 85% to 90% of those were observed once. Roughly 5% of the sample is held by the ten biggest clonotypes.

The data were obtained in a study of Ad26.COV2.S vaccination and SARS-CoV-2 variants (dated by TCRdb to the early 2020s). About the full investigation: Donors in the vaccine arm were drawn from COV1001, a multicentre, randomized, double-blind, placebo-controlled phase I-IIa trial testing Ad26.COV2.S in healthy adults. TCRbeta repertoire sequencing was used to assess the specificity and breadth of SARS-CoV-2-reactive T cell receptors after Ad26.COV2.S vaccination. Ad26.COV2.S was given intramuscularly at 5x10^10 or 1x10^11 viral particles, as a single shot or as two shots 56 days apart. Investigators did not know the trial group allocation while performing experiments and assessing outcomes. A total of 32 samples were included in the TCR-sequenced set, comprising roughly 20 Ad26.COV2.S vaccine recipients, 5 placebo recipients and 8 SARS-CoV-2 convalescent individuals. Participants in the trial were split at random into five groups of five each, receiving low-dose or high-dose Ad26.COV2.S once or twice, or else placebo on both occasions.

The treatment or condition label here, explained by the study, means: around 19 received Ad26.COV2.S at low or high dose, single or two shots; several received placebo; per-sample allocation not given. Repertoires of vaccine and placebo recipients were sequenced from samples collected on day 63 after the first injection. Between 29 July and 7 August 2020, Cohort 1b enrolled around 24 adults aged 18-55 years at one site in Boston, USA. As a vaccine, Ad26.COV2.S was a replication-incompetent adenovirus type 26 vector that expressed a prefusion-stabilized SARS-CoV-2 spike protein derived from the original Wuhan strain. V loses 4 bases of germline sequence and J loses 1 base, and the interval between the two ends is 4 bases. The germline V gene (reference sequence) provides CDR1 DFQATT and CDR2 SNEGSKA. From its cysteine to its phenylalanine, the CDR3 spans 11 amino acids. Only the CDR3 DNA stays, 33 bases, in frame from base 1.

Study-wide conclusions, independent of this receptor: Comparable non-spike TCR breadth was observed between vaccine and placebo recipients, consistent with only spike being contained in the vaccine. The study was not powered to compare responses between vaccine doses or regimens. Higher spike-specific TCR breadth was observed in Ad26.COV2.S recipients than in placebo recipients (P = 0.0014). The authors noted that total T cell responses may have been underestimated by the TCR breadth and depth analyses. Substantial breadth of spike-specific CD8+ and CD4+ T cell responses was reported after vaccination.

The source material was peripheral blood, sampled in a trial of Ad26.COV2.S vaccine versus placebo. This receptor was identified in a person between 18 and 65 years old who received the Ad26.COV2.S COVID-19 vaccine or a placebo. The rearranged chain carries TRBV20-1 and TRBJ1-1; too little of a D gene remains to name it. The DNA reads TGCAGTGCTACGTGGAACACTGAAGCTTTCTTT. This sequence encodes CSATWNTEAFF.